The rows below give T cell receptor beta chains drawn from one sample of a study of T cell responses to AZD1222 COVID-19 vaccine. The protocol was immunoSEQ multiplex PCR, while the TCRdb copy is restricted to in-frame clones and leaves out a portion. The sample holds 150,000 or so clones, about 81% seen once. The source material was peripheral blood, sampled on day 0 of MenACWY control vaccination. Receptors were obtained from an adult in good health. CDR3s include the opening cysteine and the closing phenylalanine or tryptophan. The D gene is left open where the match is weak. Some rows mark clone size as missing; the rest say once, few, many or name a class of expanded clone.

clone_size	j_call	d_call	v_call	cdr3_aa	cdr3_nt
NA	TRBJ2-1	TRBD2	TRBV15	CATSRLAGGWDEQFF	TGTGCCACCAGCAGACTAGCGGGGGGATGGGATGAGCAGTTCTTC
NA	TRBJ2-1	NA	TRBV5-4	CASSLVVTGRDEQFF	TGTGCCAGCAGCTTGGTCGTCACGGGGCGAGATGAGCAGTTCTTC
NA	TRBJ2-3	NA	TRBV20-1	CSAKVEDTQYF	TGCAGTGCTAAGGTTGAGGATACGCAGTATTTT
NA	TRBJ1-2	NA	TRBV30	CAWSVVGKPNYGYTF	TGTGCCTGGAGTGTAGTGGGGAAGCCTAACTATGGCTACACCTTC
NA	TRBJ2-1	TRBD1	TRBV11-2	CASSTYRGRGSEQFF	TGTGCCAGCAGCACATACAGGGGGCGCGGGAGTGAGCAGTTCTTC
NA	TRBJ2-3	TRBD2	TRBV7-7	CASSLTSGGAADTQYF	TGTGCCAGCAGCCTAACGAGCGGGGGGGCCGCAGATACGCAGTATTTT
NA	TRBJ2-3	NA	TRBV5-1	CASSLATSTDTQYF	TGCGCCAGCAGCTTGGCGACTAGCACAGATACGCAGTATTTT
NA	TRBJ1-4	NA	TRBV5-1	CASTLSTATNEKLFF	TGCGCCAGCACCCTCTCGACAGCAACTAATGAAAAACTGTTTTTT
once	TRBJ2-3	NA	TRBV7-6	CASSPRTDTQYF	TGTGCCAGCAGCCCCCGGACAGATACGCAGTATTTT
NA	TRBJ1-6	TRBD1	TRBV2	CASSTSKGQNSPSSNSPLHF	TGTGCCAGCAGCACCTCGAAGGGACAGAATTCTCCTTCATCAAATTCACCCCTCCACTTT
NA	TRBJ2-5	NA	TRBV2	CASSEGWRTKETQYF	TGTGCCAGCAGTGAAGGTTGGCGGACAAAAGAGACCCAGTACTTC
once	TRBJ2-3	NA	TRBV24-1	CATSDDLYSSTDTQYF	TGTGCCACCAGTGATGATTTGTACTCAAGCACAGATACGCAGTATTTT
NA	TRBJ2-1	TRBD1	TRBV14	CASSQEGQGLMHEQFF	TGTGCCAGCAGCCAAGAAGGACAGGGCCTAATGCATGAGCAGTTCTTC
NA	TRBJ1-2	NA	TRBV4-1	CASSQVGDGYTF	TGCGCCAGCAGCCAAGTTGGCGATGGCTACACCTTC
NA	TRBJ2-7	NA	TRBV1	CTSSPLDSCRHEQYF	TGCACCAGCAGCCCACTGGACTCGTGTCGGCACGAGCAGTACTTC
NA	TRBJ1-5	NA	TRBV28	CASSLATLGQPQHF	TGTGCCAGCAGTTTAGCGACACTAGGGCAGCCCCAGCATTTT
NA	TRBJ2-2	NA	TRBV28	CASSFNVAAGELFF	TGTGCCAGCAGTTTCAATGTGGCAGCCGGGGAGCTGTTTTTT
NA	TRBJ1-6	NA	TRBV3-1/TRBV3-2	CASSPRAVSNSPLHF	TGTGCCAGCAGCCCACGCGCGGTTTCAAATTCACCCCTCCACTTT
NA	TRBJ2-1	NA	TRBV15	CATSRDFYRNNEQFF	TGTGCCACCAGCAGAGACTTTTACAGGAACAATGAGCAGTTCTTC
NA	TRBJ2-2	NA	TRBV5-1	CASSLARDTRTGELFF	TGCGCCAGCAGCTTGGCCCGGGACACTCGGACCGGGGAGCTGTTTTTT
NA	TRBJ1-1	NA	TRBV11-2	CASSSTGLGFF	TGTGCCAGCAGCTCAACAGGGTTAGGCTTCTTT
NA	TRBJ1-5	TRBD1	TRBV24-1	CATSASDRGASGNQPQHF	TGTGCCACCAGTGCCTCGGACAGGGGGGCAAGTGGCAATCAGCCCCAGCATTTT
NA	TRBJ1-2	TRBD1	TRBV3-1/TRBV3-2	CASGGGTGGGYTF	TGTGCCAGTGGCGGAGGGACAGGGGGCGGCTACACCTTC
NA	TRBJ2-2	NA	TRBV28	CASSSGRWAGELFF	TGTGCCAGCAGTTCCGGAAGGTGGGCCGGGGAGCTGTTTTTT
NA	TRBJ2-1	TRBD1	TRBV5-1	CASSYGRGTPPRNNEQFF	TGCGCCAGCAGCTATGGCAGGGGGACCCCGCCTAGAAACAATGAGCAGTTCTTC
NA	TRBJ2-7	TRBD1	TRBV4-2	CASSPKNRGTEQYF	TGTGCCAGCAGCCCGAAAAACAGGGGAACGGAGCAGTACTTC
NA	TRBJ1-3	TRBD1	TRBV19	CASSPSGTASGNTIYF	TGTGCCAGTAGTCCCTCCGGGACAGCTTCTGGAAACACCATATATTTT
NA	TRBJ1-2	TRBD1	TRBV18	CASSRGQVLYGYTF	TGTGCCAGCTCAAGGGGACAGGTCCTTTATGGCTACACCTTC
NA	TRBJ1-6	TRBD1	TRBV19	CASSIGGTVNSPLHF	TGTGCCAGTAGTATTGGGGGGACAGTGAATTCACCCCTCCACTTT
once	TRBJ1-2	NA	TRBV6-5	CASKTGTESYGYTF	TGTGCCAGCAAAACCGGGACCGAGTCCTATGGCTACACCTTC
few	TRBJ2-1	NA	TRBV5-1	CASSMGVYNEQFF	TGCGCCAGCAGCATGGGGGTTTACAATGAGCAGTTCTTC
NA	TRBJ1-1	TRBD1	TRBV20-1	CSARQGDEAFF	TGCAGTGCTAGACAGGGGGATGAAGCTTTCTTT
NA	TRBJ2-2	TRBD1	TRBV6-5	CASSPGGPGELFF	TGTGCCAGCAGCCCAGGGGGCCCCGGGGAGCTGTTTTTT
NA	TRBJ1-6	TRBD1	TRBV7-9	CASSLGTGDNSPLHF	TGTGCCAGCAGCTTAGGGACAGGGGATAATTCACCCCTCCACTTT
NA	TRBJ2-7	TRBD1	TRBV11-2	CASSLTQGFEQYF	TGTGCCAGCAGCTTAACACAGGGGTTCGAGCAGTACTTC
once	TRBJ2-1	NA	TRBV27	CASSLSGGVLEQFF	TGTGCCAGCAGTTTGTCCGGGGGTGTCCTAGAGCAGTTCTTC
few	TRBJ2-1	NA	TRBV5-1	CASSLDIGVSNEQFF	TGCGCCAGCAGCTTGGATATAGGGGTTAGCAATGAGCAGTTCTTC
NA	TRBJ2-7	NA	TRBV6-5	CASLLGGENYEQYF	TGTGCCAGCCTGTTGGGGGGTGAGAACTACGAGCAGTACTTC
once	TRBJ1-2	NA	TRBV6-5	CASAELVRNNYGYTF	TGTGCCAGCGCCGAATTGGTCCGGAACAACTATGGCTACACCTTC
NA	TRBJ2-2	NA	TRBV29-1	CSVDQGNTGELFF	TGCAGCGTTGACCAGGGGAACACCGGGGAGCTGTTTTTT
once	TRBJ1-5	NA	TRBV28	CASSSPQGGNQPQHF	TGTGCCAGCAGTTCACCACAGGGAGGCAATCAGCCCCAGCATTTT
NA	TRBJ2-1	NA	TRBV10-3	CAISDKGGMVEQFF	TGTGCCATCAGTGACAAAGGGGGTATGGTTGAGCAGTTCTTC
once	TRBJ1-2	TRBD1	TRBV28	CASSIGTAYGYTF	TGTGCCAGCAGTATCGGGACAGCTTATGGCTACACCTTC
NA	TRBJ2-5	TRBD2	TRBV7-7	CASSPGLAGKETQYF	TGTGCCAGCAGCCCTGGACTAGCGGGGAAAGAGACCCAGTACTTC
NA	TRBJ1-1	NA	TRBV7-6	CASSTRGAVRCLTEAFF	TGTGCCAGCAGCACCCGGGGAGCGGTCAGGTGCTTGACTGAAGCTTTCTTT
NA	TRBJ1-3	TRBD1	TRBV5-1	CASSLAGTGRTGNTIYF	TGCGCCAGCAGCTTGGCAGGGACAGGGAGAACTGGAAACACCATATATTTT
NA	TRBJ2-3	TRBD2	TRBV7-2	CASSFIPIRAGGADTQYF	TGTGCCAGCAGCTTTATACCAATCCGGGCCGGGGGGGCAGATACGCAGTATTTT
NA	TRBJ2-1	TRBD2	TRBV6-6	CASSSSGASYNEQFF	TGTGCCAGCAGTTCTAGCGGGGCCTCCTACAATGAGCAGTTCTTC
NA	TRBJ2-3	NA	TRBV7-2	CASSLEGFGADTQYF	TGTGCCAGCAGCTTAGAAGGCTTTGGAGCAGATACGCAGTATTTT
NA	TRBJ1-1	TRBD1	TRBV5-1	CASSLGQANTEAFF	TGCGCCAGCAGCCTTGGACAGGCGAACACTGAAGCTTTCTTT
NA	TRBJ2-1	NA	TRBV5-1	CASSLAGEYYNEQFF	TGCGCCAGCAGCTTGGCCGGGGAATACTACAATGAGCAGTTCTTC
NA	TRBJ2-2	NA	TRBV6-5	CASSYSRQVVGELFF	TGTGCCAGCAGTTACTCCCGGCAGGTAGTCGGGGAGCTGTTTTTT
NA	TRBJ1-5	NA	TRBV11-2	CASSLVTNQPQHF	TGTGCCAGCAGCTTAGTAACAAATCAGCCCCAGCATTTT
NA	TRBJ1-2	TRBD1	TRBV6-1	CASRTGQGTYGYTF	TGTGCCAGCAGGACGGGACAGGGGACCTATGGCTACACCTTC
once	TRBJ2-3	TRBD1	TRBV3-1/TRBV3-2	CASSYRRQGDTQYF	TGTGCCAGCAGCTACCGAAGACAGGGGGATACGCAGTATTTT
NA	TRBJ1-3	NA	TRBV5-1	CASSPLQGSNTIYF	TGCGCCAGCAGCCCCTTACAGGGTTCGAACACCATATATTTT